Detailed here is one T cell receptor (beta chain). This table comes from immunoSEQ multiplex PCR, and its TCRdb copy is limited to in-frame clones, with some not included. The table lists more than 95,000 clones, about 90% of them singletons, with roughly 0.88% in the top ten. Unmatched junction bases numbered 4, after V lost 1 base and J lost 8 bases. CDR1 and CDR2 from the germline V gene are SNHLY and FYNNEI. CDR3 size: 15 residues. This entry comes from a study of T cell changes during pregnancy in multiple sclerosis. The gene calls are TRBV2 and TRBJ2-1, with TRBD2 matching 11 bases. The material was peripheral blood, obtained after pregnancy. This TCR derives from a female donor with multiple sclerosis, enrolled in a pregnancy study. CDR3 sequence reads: CASSEGSGGVYEQFF. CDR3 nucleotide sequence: TGTGCCAGCAGTGAAGGTAGCGGGGGGGTCTATGAGCAGTTCTTC.